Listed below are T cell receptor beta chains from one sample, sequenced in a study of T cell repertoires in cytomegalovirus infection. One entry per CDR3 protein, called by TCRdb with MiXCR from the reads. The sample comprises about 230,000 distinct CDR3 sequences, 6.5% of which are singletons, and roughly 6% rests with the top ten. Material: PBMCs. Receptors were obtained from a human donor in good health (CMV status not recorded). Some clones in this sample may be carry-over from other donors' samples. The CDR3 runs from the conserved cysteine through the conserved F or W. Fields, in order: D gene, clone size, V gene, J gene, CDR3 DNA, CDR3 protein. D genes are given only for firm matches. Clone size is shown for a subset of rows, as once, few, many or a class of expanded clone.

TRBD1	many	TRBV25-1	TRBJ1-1	TGTGCCAGCAGTTACAGGGGAGTTTTCCCCTCGGAAGCTTTCTTT	CASSYRGVFPSEAFF
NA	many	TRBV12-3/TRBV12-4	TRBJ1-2	TGTGCCAGCCACAGGGCGGGATCTTGGCATGGCTACACCTTC	CASHRAGSWHGYTF
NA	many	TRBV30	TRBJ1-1	TGTGCCTGGACCGGGACACTTAACACTGAAGCTTTCTTT	CAWTGTLNTEAFF
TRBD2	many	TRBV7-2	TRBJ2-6	TGTGCCAGCAGAACTAGCGGGGGGTTGGGTTACGGCTCTGGGGCCAACGTCCTGACTTTC	CASRTSGGLGYGSGANVLTF
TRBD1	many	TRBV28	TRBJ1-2	TGTGCCAGCAGTTTAGGGACAGTGTATGGCTACACCTTC	CASSLGTVYGYTF
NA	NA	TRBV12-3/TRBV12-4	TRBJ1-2	TGTGCCAGCAGTTTAGCGGCAGGGCCGCGTGGCTACACCTTC	CASSLAAGPRGYTF
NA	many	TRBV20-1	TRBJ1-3	TGCAGTGCTAGAGATACTCAGAGATTCAGCTCTGGAAACACCATATATTTT	CSARDTQRFSSGNTIYF
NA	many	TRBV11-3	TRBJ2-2	TGTGCCAGCAGCCCTCGGGGCCCGGACACCGGGGAGCTGTTTTTT	CASSPRGPDTGELFF
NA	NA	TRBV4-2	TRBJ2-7	TGTGCCAGCAGCCAAGATGAGGGCGATTCCTACGAGCAGTACTTC	CASSQDEGDSYEQYF
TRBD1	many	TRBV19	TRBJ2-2	TGTGCCAGCAACAGGGGGCAAAACACCGGGGAGCTGTTTTTT	CASNRGQNTGELFF
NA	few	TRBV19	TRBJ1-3	TGTGCCAGTAAACCTATCGGGACCGCCTCTGGAAACACCATATATTTT	CASKPIGTASGNTIYF
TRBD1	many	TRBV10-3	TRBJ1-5	TGTGCCATTGGGACAGATAGCAATCAGCCCCAGCATTTT	CAIGTDSNQPQHF
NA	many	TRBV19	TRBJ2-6	TGTGCCAGTATTTGCGACGGACTCATTCGGGCCAACGTCCTGACTTTC	CASICDGLIRANVLTF
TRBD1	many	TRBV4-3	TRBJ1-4	TGCGCCAGCGGCCAGGGGGCTAGGGCTAATGAAAAACTGTTTTTT	CASGQGARANEKLFF
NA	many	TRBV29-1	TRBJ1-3	TGCAGCGTGGAGAGCAGGGGTTCGACTGGAAACACCATATATTTT	CSVESRGSTGNTIYF
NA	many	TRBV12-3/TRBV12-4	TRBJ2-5	TGTGCCAGCAGTCCCATAGGGGGGACCCAGTACTTC	CASSPIGGTQYF
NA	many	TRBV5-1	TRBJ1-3	TGCGCCAGCAGCACAGACATCGTCTCTGGAAACACCATATATTTT	CASSTDIVSGNTIYF
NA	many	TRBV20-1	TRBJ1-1	TGCAGTGCTAGAGATCAGGGAGATATGAACACTGAAGCTTTCTTT	CSARDQGDMNTEAFF
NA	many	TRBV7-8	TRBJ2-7	TGTGCCAGCAGCCTACGACGGGACTCCGCCGGGGACGAGCAGTACTTC	CASSLRRDSAGDEQYF
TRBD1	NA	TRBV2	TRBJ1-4	TGTGCCAGCAGTTGGGACAGGGGAGCCACTAATGAAAAACTGTTTTTT	CASSWDRGATNEKLFF
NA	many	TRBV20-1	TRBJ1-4	TGCAGTGCTAGAGATCGTGATGAAAAACTGTTTTTT	CSARDRDEKLFF
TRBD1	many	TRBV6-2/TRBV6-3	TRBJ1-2	TGTGCCAGCAGGCTCCGTCTCGGACAGGGGGTCTACTATGGCTACACCTTC	CASRLRLGQGVYYGYTF
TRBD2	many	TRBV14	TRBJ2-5	TGTGCCAGCAGCCAAGCCTTTGCGGGAGGATATCAAGAGACCCAGTACTTC	CASSQAFAGGYQETQYF
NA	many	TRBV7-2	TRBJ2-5	TGTGCCAGCAGCCCTACCCGGGGGATCCAAGAGACCCAGTACTTC	CASSPTRGIQETQYF